Shown below are 10 T cell receptor beta chains from a single sample sequenced in a study of blood T cell repertoires in COVID-19. The method was immunoSEQ multiplex PCR; TCRdb's version includes in-frame clones alone and lacks a portion of them. The sample lists roughly 250,000 clones; more than 75% were seen once. Sequences were obtained from PBMCs or T cells enriched from blood (not recorded which). These receptors all stem from a woman aged 45-59 years who had recovered from COVID-19.

This clone has just one count. The J gene is TRBJ1-1, the V gene TRBV7-9; perhaps TRBD1 as D (5 bases). V was pared by 5 bases and J by 2 bases, with 15 bases between. This CDR3 has 15 amino acids. Germline CDR1 and CDR2: SEHNR and FQNEAQ (reference sequence). CDR3 DNA sequence: TGTGCCAGCAGCCCGACGCGGGGGATTAACACTGAAGCTTTCTTT. Protein sequence: CASSPTRGINTEAFF.

In its sample, this clone was seen a few times. V and J are TRBV6-2 or TRBV6-3 and TRBJ2-1; 9 positions match TRBD2. V lost 0 bases to trimming and J lost 9 bases; unmatched junction nucleotides: 12. The CDR3 extends over 17 amino acids. Germline values: CDR1 MNHEY, CDR2 SVGEGT. CDR3 residues: CASSYSPPSGILPEQFF. The CDR3 DNA sequence: TGTGCCAGCAGTTACTCGCCACCTAGCGGGATTCTGCCTGAGCAGTTCTTC.

The chain links TRBV7-6 to TRBJ2-1, with TRBD2 matching over 7 bases. V gave up 0 bases and J gave up 5 bases; unmatched junction bases: 10. The CDR3 is 17 residues long. Germline V lookup: CDR1 SGHVS, CDR2 FNYEAQ. CDR3 protein: CASSLARTRERHNEQFF. The CDR3 nucleotides are TGTGCCAGCAGCTTAGCTCGTACGCGGGAGCGCCACAATGAGCAGTTCTTC.

As DNA, the CDR3 is TGTGCCAGTAAATCGGACGGGAATGCCTATGGCTACACCTTC. The encoded protein is CASKSDGNAYGYTF. The chain recombines TRBV19 with TRBJ1-2; no definite D call. Germline values: CDR1 LNHDA, CDR2 SQIVND (reference sequence). With 7 bases removed from V and 4 bases from J, the gap between germline ends came to 16 bases. The CDR3 has 14 residues.

The chain carries TRBV12-5 and TRBJ1-5; TRBD1 is a possible D gene (5 bases). Germline assignment: CDR1 LGHNT and CDR2 FRNRAP. V lost 6 bases, J lost 5 bases, and 8 bases lay in between. The CDR3 totals 12 residues. CDR3 amino acids: CASGLTDQPQHF. CDR3 nucleotides: TGTGCTAGTGGGTTGACAGATCAGCCCCAGCATTTT. Based on the CDR3 plus reference TRBV12-5 and TRBJ1-5, the full variable domain is DARVTQTPRHKVTEMGQEVTMRCQPILGHNTVFWYRQTMMQGLELLAYFRNRAPLDDSGMPKDRFSAEMPDATLATLKIQPSEPRDSAVYFCASGLTDQPQHFGDGTRLSIL.

The gene calls are TRBV6-2 or TRBV6-3 and TRBJ2-3; TRBD2 matches at 15 bases. Per germline, CDR1 MNHEY and CDR2 SVGEGT. Losses at the gene ends were 5 bases for V and 1 base for J; bases not matched to a gene: 4. CDR3 length: 17 amino acids. DNA for the CDR3: TGTGCCAGCAGTGGACTAGCGGGAGGGAAGGGCACAGATACGCAGTATTTT. It specifies CASSGLAGGKGTDTQYF.

V is TRBV3-1 (or the pseudogene TRBV3-2) and J is TRBJ2-3, with D unresolved. V was pared by 4 bases and J by 3 bases, with 5 bases between. This CDR3 region has 12 residues. CDR1 is LGHDT, CDR2 YNNKEL, per germline (reference sequence). CDR3 nucleotide sequence: TGTGCCAGCAGCCTTAGTACAGATACGCAGTATTTT. Translating it yields CASSLSTDTQYF.

This chain connects TRBV19 to TRBJ1-1; D is ambiguous. Germline V gives CDR1 LNHDA, CDR2 SQIVND (reference sequence). Trimming took 1 base from V and 1 from J, leaving 13 bases between them. This CDR3 region has 16 residues. CDR3 sequence (DNA): TGTGCCAGTAGTATAGCCCGCCTGCGAGGGAACACTGAAGCTTTCTTT. Protein product: CASSIARLRGNTEAFF.

The chain is built from TRBV15 and TRBJ2-2; weak D call: TRBD2 (6 bases). CDR1 and CDR2 (germline): LNHNV, YYDKDF (reference sequence). Between the trimmed V and J ends, which lost 6 bases and 6 bases, there was a span of 14 bases. The CDR3 runs to 14 residues. The CDR3 loop reads CATRVGGTPGELFF. Here the CDR3 DNA reads TGTGCCACCAGAGTCGGGGGAACCCCCGGGGAGCTGTTTTTT.

The V call is TRBV30, the J call TRBJ1-4; D not certain. V lost 1 base, J lost 4 bases, and 10 bases lay in between. The CDR3 runs 14 residues. Germline V gene data show CDR1 as GTSNPN and CDR2 as SVGIG (reference sequence). In DNA, the CDR3 is TGTGCCTGGAGTGGAGGACTGCTTAATGAAAAACTGTTTTTT. It specifies CAWSGGLLNEKLFF.